This T cell receptor (beta chain) was captured in a study of spatial heterogeneity in lung cancer. Whole-study context: On average, each unique TCR and UMI combination appeared more than ten times in raw reads.

This clonotype was seen at least ten times. Its antigen is still unknown. The time point here: blood at routine non-recurrence follow-up after resection. Whole RNA, isolated from tumor, nontumor lung or frozen PBMC, was sequenced without prior sorting. Every individual TCR cDNA molecule carried its own unique molecular identifier, which allowed correction of PCR and sequencing errors. TCRdb redid the calling of the 5' RACE reads with MiXCR, one entry per CDR3 protein. The repertoire holds fewer than 20,000 distinct CDR3 sequences, with 9.2% as singletons. Study-level results: Circulating ubiquitous expanded tumor TCRs were observed more frequently at resection than at follow-up.

After removal of 6 bases from V and 7 bases from J, the junction contained 9 bases not matched to a gene. CDR3 size: 15 residues. Germline-derived CDR1 and CDR2 are SGHAT and FQNNGV. This chain links TRBV11-2 with TRBJ2-2, with TRBD1 matching over 9 bases. This specimen was PBMCs, taken at follow-up. The source of this sequence is a male donor with early-stage non-small cell lung cancer. The chain's CDR3 is CASRNYRGRSGELFF. DNA for the CDR3: TGTGCCAGCAGAAATTACAGGGGGCGTAGCGGGGAGCTGTTTTTT.